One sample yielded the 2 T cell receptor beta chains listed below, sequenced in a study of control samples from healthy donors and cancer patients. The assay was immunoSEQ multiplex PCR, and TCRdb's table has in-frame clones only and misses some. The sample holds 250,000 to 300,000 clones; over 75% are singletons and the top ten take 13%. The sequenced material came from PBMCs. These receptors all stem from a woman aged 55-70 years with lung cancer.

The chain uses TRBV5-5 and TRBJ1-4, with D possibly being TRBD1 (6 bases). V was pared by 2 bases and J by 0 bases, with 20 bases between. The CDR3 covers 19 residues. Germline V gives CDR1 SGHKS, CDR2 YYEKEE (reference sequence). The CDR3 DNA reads TGTGCCAGCAGCTTCGGGACACCGACAGGCCCGGCAACTAATGAAAAACTGTTTTTT. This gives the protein CASSFGTPTGPATNEKLFF.

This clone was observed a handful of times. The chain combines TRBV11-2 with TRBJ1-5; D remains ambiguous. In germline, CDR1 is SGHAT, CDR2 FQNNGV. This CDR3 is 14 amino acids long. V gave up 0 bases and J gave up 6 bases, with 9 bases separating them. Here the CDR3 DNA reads TGTGCCAGCAGCTTAGAACCGACCGGTCAGCCCCAGCATTTT. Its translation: CASSLEPTGQPQHF.